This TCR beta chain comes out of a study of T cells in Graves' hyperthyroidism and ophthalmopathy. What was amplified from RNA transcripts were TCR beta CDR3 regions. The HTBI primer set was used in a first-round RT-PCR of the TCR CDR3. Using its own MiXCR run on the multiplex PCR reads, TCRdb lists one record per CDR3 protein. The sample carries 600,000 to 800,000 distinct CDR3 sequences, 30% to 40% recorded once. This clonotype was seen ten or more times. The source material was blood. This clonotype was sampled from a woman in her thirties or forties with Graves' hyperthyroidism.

CDR3: CASSIGTAEKLFF. DNA for the CDR3: TGTGCCAGCAGCATCGGGACGGCTGAAAAACTGTTTTTT. V gene TRBV11-2 combines with J gene TRBJ1-4; possibly TRBD1 for D (5 bases). V lost 5 bases and J 7 bases, leaving 11 bases between the germline ends. This CDR3 has 13 amino acids. Germline CDR1 and CDR2: SGHAT and FQNNGV.